Below are 17 T cell receptor beta chains sequenced from a single sample in a study of cytotoxic CD8 clonotypes in ibrutinib-treated CLL. Data came from immunoSEQ multiplex PCR; TCRdb stores just in-frame clones and leaves some out. The sample holds some 58,000 clones, less than 75% seen once. The specimen was PBMCs, collected after 12 months of ibrutinib treatment. These receptors all come from a human donor with chronic lymphocytic leukemia.

There are a few counts of this clone. An end of the junction differs from the germline gene, which may be a read error. This chain uses TRBV7-7 with TRBJ2-3, with 8 positions matching TRBD2. Germline CDR1 reads SSHAT; CDR2 reads FNYEAQ (reference sequence). This CDR3 is 15 amino acids long. This CDR3 is CASSLEAGGADTQYF. DNA for the CDR3: TGTGCTAGCAGCTTAGAGGCGGGAGGCGCAGATACGCAGTATTTT.

The chain couples TRBV5-1 to TRBJ2-7, with TRBD2 matching over 14 bases. CDR3 length: 17 residues. With 4 bases clipped from V and 4 bases from J, the junction kept 10 bases outside the gene matches. CDR1 SGHRS and CDR2 YFSETQ come from the germline V gene. DNA of the CDR3: TGCGCCAGCAGCGCCGGGACTAGCGGGAGAAGGGTGTACGAGCAGTACTTC. This gives the protein CASSAGTSGRRVYEQYF.

The chain uses TRBV27 and TRBJ2-1, with 9 nucleotides matching TRBD2. The germline V gene has CDR1 MNHEY and CDR2 SMNVEV (reference sequence). V shed 6 bases, J shed 6 bases, and the junction held 9 bases outside the gene matches. The CDR3 covers 15 residues. The DNA of the CDR3 is TGTGCCAGCAGCCGCCGGGGAGCGGGAGGCAATGAGCAGTTCTTC. Its translation: CASSRRGAGGNEQFF.

The rearrangement uses TRBV5-1 and TRBJ2-6; TRBD1 is a possible D gene (6 bases). The CDR3 is 16 residues long. Germline V gene lookup returns CDR1 SGHRS and CDR2 YFSETQ. Trimming took off 4 bases at V and 0 bases at J, with 11 bases between the two ends. CDR3 in DNA: TGCGCCAGCAGCGAGGGACATAACTCTGGGGCCAACGTCCTGACTTTC. Its protein is CASSEGHNSGANVLTF.

The chain carries TRBV29-1 and TRBJ1-2, with D possibly matching TRBD1 (6 bases). CDR1 SQVTM and CDR2 ANQGSEA come from the germline V gene. This CDR3 has 14 residues. V dropped 1 base and J dropped 8 bases, with 17 bases sitting between them. The CDR3 region is CSVEGTEGPDGYTF. The CDR3 region has the DNA TGCAGCGTTGAAGGGACAGAAGGTCCCGACGGCTACACCTTC.

This clone appeared once. The chain combines TRBV13 with TRBJ2-7; D tentatively fits TRBD1 or TRBD2 (5 bases each). The CDR3 has 13 residues. In germline, CDR1 is PRHDT, CDR2 FYEKMQ (reference sequence). V was clipped by 0 bases and J by 7 bases, with 10 bases between them. CDR3 protein: CASSLGLGVEQYF. CDR3 sequence (DNA): TGTGCCAGCAGCTTAGGATTGGGGGTGGAGCAGTACTTC.

CDR3 in DNA: TGCAGCGCTAACAGGGGGCCCACTGAAGCTTTCTTT. Amino acid sequence: CSANRGPTEAFF. The rearrangement uses TRBV29-1 and TRBJ1-1; 9 nucleotides agree with TRBD1. The ends lost 7 bases at V and 4 bases at J; junction bases unmatched: 4. The CDR3 has 12 amino acids. In germline, CDR1 is SQVTM, CDR2 ANQGSEA.

V gene TRBV5-6 combines with J gene TRBJ2-5; TRBD1 might be the D (5 bases). The CDR3 length is 13 residues. Germline CDR1 and CDR2: SGHDT and YYEEEE. V was shortened by 2 bases and J by 4 bases, with 9 bases between the two germline ends. The CDR3 DNA is TGTGCCAGCAGCTTTTTGGGGCGAGAGACCCAGTACTTC. Translated: CASSFLGRETQYF.

V and J are TRBV18 and TRBJ1-2; the match to TRBD1 covers 8 bases. CDR1 and CDR2 (germline): KGHSH, LQKENI. This CDR3 is built from 17 residues. J was trimmed by 4 bases and V by 2 bases; bases with no gene match: 12. CDR3 sequence: CASSPLPPGQEFYGYTF. The CDR3 DNA follows: TGTGCCAGCTCACCATTACCCCCGGGACAGGAATTCTATGGCTACACCTTC.

This clone was detected only once. The chain links TRBV7-6 to TRBJ2-5; 13 nucleotides match TRBD2. This CDR3 is built from 16 residues. The trim removed 5 bases at V and 5 bases at J, leaving 8 bases unmatched. In germline, CDR1 is SGHVS, CDR2 FNYEAQ. DNA of the CDR3: TGTGCCAGCAGCATCCCGGGACTAGCGGGATTTGAGACCCAGTACTTC. It codes for CASSIPGLAGFETQYF.

This chain joins TRBV2 and TRBJ1-1; D gene ambiguous. The V gene's germline CDR1 is SNHLY and CDR2 FYNNEI. This CDR3 is built from 14 residues. With 6 bases removed from V and 5 bases from J, the gap between germline ends came to 16 bases. The CDR3 sequence: CASSLQGRVTEAFF. The CDR3 DNA reads as TGTGCCAGCAGCCTACAAGGTAGGGTGACTGAAGCTTTCTTT.

V gene TRBV29-1 combines with J gene TRBJ2-5; unclear D gene. The CDR3 is 15 amino acids. The V end was cut by 2 bases, the J end by 3 bases, with 16 bases between. Germline CDR1 reads SQVTM; CDR2 reads ANQGSEA. For the CDR3, the DNA is TGCAGCGTTGAACTTTGGACGAATCCAAAAGAGACCCAGTACTTC. Its protein product is CSVELWTNPKETQYF.

A few counts support this clone. This chain links TRBV29-1 with TRBJ2-7; 12 nucleotides align to TRBD2. The CDR3 is 13 amino acids. Germline V gene sequence: CDR1 SQVTM, CDR2 ANQGSEA. V was clipped by 6 bases and J by 5 bases; unmatched bases: 5. CDR3 loop: CSVDTSGRNEQYF. CDR3 DNA: TGCAGCGTGGACACTAGCGGGAGGAACGAGCAGTACTTC.

The gene calls are TRBV7-2 and TRBJ2-2; 9 bases agree with TRBD1. The CDR3 has 14 amino acids. The germline V gene encodes CDR1 SGHTA and CDR2 FQGNSA. The ends lost 6 bases at V and 6 bases at J; junction bases unmatched: 5. The DNA for the CDR3 is TGTGCCAGCAGTCAACAGGGGGCGGCCGGGGAGCTGTTTTTT. Encoded protein: CASSQQGAAGELFF.

This clone occurred once. The rearrangement uses TRBV13 and TRBJ1-4; TRBD1 matches 10 bases. J gave up 10 bases and V 6 bases, and 11 bases lay outside the gene matches. The CDR3 length is 15 residues. Germline-derived CDR1 and CDR2 are PRHDT and FYEKMQ (reference sequence). The CDR3 protein is CASRIRDRGISKLFF. As DNA, the CDR3 is TGTGCCAGCAGAATCCGGGACAGGGGAATCTCAAAACTGTTTTTT.

This clone occurred many times. The gene calls are TRBV7-9 and TRBJ2-7; D is undetermined. V was pared by 5 bases and J by 4 bases, with 6 bases between. The germline CDR1 and CDR2 sequences are SEHNR and FQNEAQ (reference sequence). The length of the CDR3 is 11 residues. The CDR3, as DNA: TGTGCCAGCAGCGACCGTTACGAGCAGTACTTC. Its protein product is CASSDRYEQYF.

This clone was picked up one time. J is TRBJ2-7 and V is TRBV11-3; D gene ambiguous. This CDR3 has 14 residues. Germline V gene lookup returns CDR1 SGHNT and CDR2 YENEEA. The ends were cut back, 2 bases at V and 0 bases at J, with 8 bases in the middle. CDR3 in DNA: TGTGCCAGCAGCTTATTCTCGGACTCCTACGAGCAGTACTTC. Protein sequence: CASSLFSDSYEQYF.